The rows below give T cell receptor beta chains drawn from one sample of a study of T-cell reconstitution after alpha-beta-depleted transplantation in children. Via MiXCR, TCRdb re-called the PCR reads, giving one row per CDR3 protein. The sample consists of about half a million distinct CDR3 sequences, roughly an eighth of them appearing once. The input for sequencing was PBMCs from the stem cell graft donor, taken from the stem cell graft. Every receptor here comes from a human donor who donated a stem cell graft to a child with combined immunodeficiency. Both conserved end residues are part of each CDR3. The D gene is left open where the match is weak. Expanded clones get a size class; other rows say once, few or many, or leave the size out.

j_call	clone_size	v_call	d_call	cdr3_aa	cdr3_nt
TRBJ1-1	many	TRBV29-1	TRBD1	CSVLRDRNTEAFF	TGCAGCGTGCTCCGGGACAGAAACACTGAAGCTTTCTTT
TRBJ2-3	.	TRBV9	.	CASSVDTGRDTQYF	TGTGCCAGCAGCGTGGACACCGGCAGAGATACGCAGTATTTT
TRBJ2-1	.	TRBV25-1	.	CASRGDLSSYNEQLF	TGTGCCAGCAGGGGAGACCTAAGCTCCTACAATGAGCAGTTGTTC
TRBJ2-7	many	TRBV5-1	.	CASSLRDEQYF	TGTGCCAGCAGTTTGAGGGACGAGCAGTACTTC
TRBJ2-5	few	TRBV6-1	.	CASTEGGPWETQYF	TGTGCCAGCACCGAAGGGGGGCCCTGGGAGACCCAGTACTTC
TRBJ2-3	few	TRBV20-1	.	CSASGSASTDTQYF	TGCAGTGCTAGTGGCTCGGCAAGCACAGATACGCAGTATTTT
TRBJ2-1	few	TRBV24-1	TRBD1	CATSDRGTGSYNEQFF	TGTGCCACCAGTGATCGCGGGACAGGGTCCTACAATGAGCAGTTCTTC
TRBJ2-7	many	TRBV7-2	TRBD1	CASSWGQGRYEQYF	TGTGCCAGCAGCTGGGGACAGGGGAGGTACGAGCAGTACTTC
TRBJ1-1	many	TRBV12-3/TRBV12-4	.	CASSLKTMNTEAFF	TGTGCCAGCAGTTTAAAAACCATGAACACTGAAGCTTTCTTT
TRBJ2-1	.	TRBV7-2	.	CASSLAQGNEQFF	TGTGCCAGCAGCTTAGCGCAAGGCAATGAGCAGTTCTTC
TRBJ2-1	.	TRBV5-1	.	CASIGTTESSYNEQFF	TGCGCCAGCATCGGAACGACGGAAAGCTCCTACAATGAGCAGTTCTTC
TRBJ1-1	many	TRBV27	.	CASSLRQLNTEAFF	TGTGCCAGCAGTTTGAGACAGCTGAACACTGAAGCTTTCTTT
TRBJ2-7	.	TRBV6-5	.	CASSYAYSSYEQYF	TGTGCCAGCAGTTACGCATATAGCTCCTACGAGCAGTACTTC
TRBJ2-3	few	TRBV7-2	.	CATRQRAYTDTQYF	TGTGCTACTCGCCAGCGGGCTTACACAGATACGCAGTATTTT
TRBJ2-1	.	TRBV9	.	CASSVSDGPSYNEQFF	TGTGCCAGCAGCGTGTCGGACGGGCCCTCCTACAATGAGCAGTTCTTC
TRBJ2-1	many	TRBV5-6	.	CASSLSGHFSYNEQFF	TGTGCCAGCAGCTTGAGCGGACACTTCTCCTACAATGAGCAGTTCTTC
TRBJ2-3	few	TRBV20-1	TRBD2	CSASDSRRGTSTDTQYF	TGCAGTGCTAGTGATAGTCGGCGGGGGACTAGCACAGATACGCAGTATTTT
TRBJ2-3	once	TRBV13	.	CASSLDVWGGDTQYF	TGTGCCAGCAGCTTAGACGTGTGGGGTGGGGATACGCAGTATTTT
TRBJ1-1	few	TRBV3-1	.	CASTRTVMNTEAFF	TGTGCCAGCACCCGGACGGTTATGAACACTGAAGCTTTCTTT
TRBJ1-5	.	TRBV6-2/TRBV6-3	TRBD1	CASSLAGGQHF	TGTGCCAGCAGTTTGGCAGGGGGCCAACATTTT
TRBJ1-1	.	TRBV20-1	.	CSARVDREAFF	TGCAGTGCTAGGGTGGACCGTGAAGCTTTCTTT
TRBJ2-5	many	TRBV12-3/TRBV12-4	.	CASSFRAVPGETQYF	TGTGCCAGCAGTTTTCGGGCGGTACCCGGAGAGACCCAGTACTTC
TRBJ2-7	few	TRBV7-2	TRBD2	CASSVTSGRGSYEQYF	TGTGCCAGCAGCGTAACTAGCGGGAGAGGCTCCTACGAGCAGTACTTC
TRBJ2-1	.	TRBV2	TRBD2	CASRDTLTSGRAATYNEQFF	TGTGCCAGCAGAGACACCTTGACTAGCGGGAGGGCCGCTACATACAATGAGCAGTTCTTC
TRBJ2-2	many	TRBV12-3/TRBV12-4	.	CASSLGTYTGELFF	TGTGCCAGCAGTTTAGGGACCTACACCGGGGAGCTGTTTTTT
TRBJ1-4	few	TRBV5-1	.	CASSLTTSGVGKLFF	TGCGCCAGCAGCCTAACTACAAGCGGAGTCGGAAAACTGTTTTTT
TRBJ2-5	.	TRBV15	TRBD2	CATSRDPGLAGQETQYF	TGTGCCACCAGCAGAGATCCGGGACTAGCGGGTCAAGAGACCCAGTACTTC
TRBJ2-3	few	TRBV21-1	.	CASAGPLAGGPTDTQYF	TGTGCCAGCGCAGGTCCACTAGCGGGAGGGCCAACAGATACGCAGTATTTT
TRBJ1-6	.	TRBV27	TRBD1	CASSSLHPGTGGDSPLHF	TGTGCCAGCAGTTCCCTTCACCCCGGGACAGGGGGTGATTCACCCCTCCACTTT